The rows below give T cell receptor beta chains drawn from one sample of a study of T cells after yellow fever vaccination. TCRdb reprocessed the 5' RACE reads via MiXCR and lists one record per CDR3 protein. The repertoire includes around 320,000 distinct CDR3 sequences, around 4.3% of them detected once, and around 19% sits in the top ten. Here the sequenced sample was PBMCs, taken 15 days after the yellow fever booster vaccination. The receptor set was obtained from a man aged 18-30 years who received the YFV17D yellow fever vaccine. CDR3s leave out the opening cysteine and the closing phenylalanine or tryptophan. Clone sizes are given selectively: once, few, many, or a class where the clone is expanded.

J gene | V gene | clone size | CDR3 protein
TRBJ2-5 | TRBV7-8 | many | ASSTAGAFLETQY
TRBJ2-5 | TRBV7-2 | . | ASSFGGTGTEETQY
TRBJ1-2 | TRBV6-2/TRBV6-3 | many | ASSRDRGPGGYT
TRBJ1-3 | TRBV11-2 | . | ASSSRGSGGNTIY
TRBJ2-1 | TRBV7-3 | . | ASSLSGVSGYNEQF
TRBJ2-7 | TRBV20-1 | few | SARGTGVTRQY
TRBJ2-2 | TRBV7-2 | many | ASSLATSNTGELF
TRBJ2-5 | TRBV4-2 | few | ASSQDPTGYPSGSGQY
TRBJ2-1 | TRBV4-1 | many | ASSQEAAGGPGEQF
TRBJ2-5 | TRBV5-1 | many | ASSPDGQETQY
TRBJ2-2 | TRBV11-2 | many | ASSGLYTGELF
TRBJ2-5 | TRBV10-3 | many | ATHGDKAETQY
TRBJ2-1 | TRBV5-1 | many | ASSLSGGLSSYNEQF
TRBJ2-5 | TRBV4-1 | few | ASSQSGGAVETQY
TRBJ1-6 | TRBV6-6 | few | ASSFQGEDSPLH
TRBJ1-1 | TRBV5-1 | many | ASSLEVNTEAF
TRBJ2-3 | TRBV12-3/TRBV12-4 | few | ASSFGQGSTDTQY
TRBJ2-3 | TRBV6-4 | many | ASAFRSQDTQY
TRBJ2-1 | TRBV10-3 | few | AIRGDSSYNEQF
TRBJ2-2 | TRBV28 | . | ASSLYSTGWTGELF
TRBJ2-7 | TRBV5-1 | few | ASSGDSFYEQY
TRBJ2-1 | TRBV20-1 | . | SAMGRAGANSYNEQF
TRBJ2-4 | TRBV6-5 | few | ASSFTGTGMYIQY
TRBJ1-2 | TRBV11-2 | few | ASSLTGGVAGYT
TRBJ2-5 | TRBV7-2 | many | ASSRYQETQY
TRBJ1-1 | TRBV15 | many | ATSRDFIEAF
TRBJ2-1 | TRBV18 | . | ASSPPASGVVFNEQF
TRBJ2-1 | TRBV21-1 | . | ASSRQRGTGGLQEDNEQF
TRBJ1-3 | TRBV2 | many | ASSDQGSGNTIY
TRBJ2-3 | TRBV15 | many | ATSTLTGTSEVSSTGTDTQY
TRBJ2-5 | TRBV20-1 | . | SASTAVETQY
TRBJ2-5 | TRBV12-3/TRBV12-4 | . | ASTSEGGGTQY
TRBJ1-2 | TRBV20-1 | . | SAGRGSDGYT
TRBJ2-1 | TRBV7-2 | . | ASSLIFSGPSTHSYNEQF
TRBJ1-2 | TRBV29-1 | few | SVIPQGYSNYGYT
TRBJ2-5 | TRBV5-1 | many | ASSWGQGMETQY
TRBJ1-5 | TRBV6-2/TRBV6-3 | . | ASSYWDGVRNQPQH
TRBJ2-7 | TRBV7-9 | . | ASSVGQTYEQY
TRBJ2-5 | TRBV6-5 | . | ASSYRFGGGETQY
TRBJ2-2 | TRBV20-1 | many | SARVGLNTGELF
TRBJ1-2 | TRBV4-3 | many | ASSQDLFYGYT
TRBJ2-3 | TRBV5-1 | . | ASTRLGAGDTQY
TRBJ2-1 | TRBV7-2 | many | ASSFPSGGVNNEQF
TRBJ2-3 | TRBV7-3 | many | ASSYNHGLTDTQY
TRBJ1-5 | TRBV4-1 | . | ASSQDRGTGNQPQH
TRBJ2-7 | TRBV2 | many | ASTRDTNYEQY
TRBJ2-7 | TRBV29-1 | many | SAGDSSPGYEQY
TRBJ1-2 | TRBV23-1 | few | ASSHCSSGGDYWGYT
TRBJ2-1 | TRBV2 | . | ASRGSLLAGEVEQF
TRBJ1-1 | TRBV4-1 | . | ASKRGASTEAF
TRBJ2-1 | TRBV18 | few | ASSPTVEQF
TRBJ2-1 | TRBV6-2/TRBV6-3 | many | ASSTALAFEF
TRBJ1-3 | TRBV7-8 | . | ASSLGQLSGNTIY
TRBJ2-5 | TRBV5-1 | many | ASSLAGSLEETQY
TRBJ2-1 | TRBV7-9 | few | ASTPGPYNEQF
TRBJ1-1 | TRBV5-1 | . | ASSWTTGGWENTEAF
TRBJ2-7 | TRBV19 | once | ASSIDRGAYYEQY